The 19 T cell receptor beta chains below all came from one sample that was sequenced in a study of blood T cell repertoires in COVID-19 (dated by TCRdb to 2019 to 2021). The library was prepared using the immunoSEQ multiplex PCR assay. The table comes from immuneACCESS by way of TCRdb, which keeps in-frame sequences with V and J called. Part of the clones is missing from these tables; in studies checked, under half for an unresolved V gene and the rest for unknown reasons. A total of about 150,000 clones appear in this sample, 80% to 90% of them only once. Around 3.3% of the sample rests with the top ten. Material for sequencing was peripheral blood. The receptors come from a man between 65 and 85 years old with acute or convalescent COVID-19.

The CDR3 DNA reads as TGTGCCAGCAGTAGCGACGGGAGCTCCTACAATGAGCAGTTCTTC. It translates to CASSSDGSSYNEQFF. The chain recombines TRBV6-5 with TRBJ2-1, with a possible D match to TRBD2 (6 bases). CDR1 MNHEY and CDR2 SVGAGI come from the germline V gene. This CDR3 spans 15 amino acids. The V gene lost 5 bases and the J gene lost 0 bases, with 11 bases spanning the gap.

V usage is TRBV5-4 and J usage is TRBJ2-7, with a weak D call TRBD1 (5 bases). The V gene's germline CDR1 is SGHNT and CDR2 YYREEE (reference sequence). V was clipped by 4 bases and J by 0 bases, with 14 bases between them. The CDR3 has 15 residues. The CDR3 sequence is CASSSALTASYEQYF. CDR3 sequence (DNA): TGTGCCAGCAGCAGCGCGTTGACAGCCTCCTACGAGCAGTACTTC.

As DNA, the CDR3 is TGTGCCAGTAGTACGCGGACAGGGGTTAGCACAGATACGCAGTATTTT. Amino acids: CASSTRTGVSTDTQYF. V and J are TRBV19 and TRBJ2-3; 9 bases align to TRBD1. CDR1 and CDR2 from the germline V gene are LNHDA and SQIVND (reference sequence). There are 16 residues in the CDR3. The junction had 5 bases not matched to a gene; V was cut back by 4 bases and J by 0 bases.

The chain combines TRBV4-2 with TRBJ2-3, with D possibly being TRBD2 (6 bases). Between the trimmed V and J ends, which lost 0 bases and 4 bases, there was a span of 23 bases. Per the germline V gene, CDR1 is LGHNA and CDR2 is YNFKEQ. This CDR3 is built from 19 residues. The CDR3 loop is CASSQESLVGLEGPDTQYF. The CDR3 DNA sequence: TGTGCCAGCAGCCAAGAGTCACTGGTGGGACTGGAGGGCCCAGATACGCAGTATTTT.

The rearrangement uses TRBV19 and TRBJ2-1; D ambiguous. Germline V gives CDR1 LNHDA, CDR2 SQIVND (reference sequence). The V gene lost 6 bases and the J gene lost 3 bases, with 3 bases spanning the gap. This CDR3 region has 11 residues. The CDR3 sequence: CASSLYNEQFF. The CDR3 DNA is TGTGCCAGTAGCCTCTACAATGAGCAGTTCTTC.

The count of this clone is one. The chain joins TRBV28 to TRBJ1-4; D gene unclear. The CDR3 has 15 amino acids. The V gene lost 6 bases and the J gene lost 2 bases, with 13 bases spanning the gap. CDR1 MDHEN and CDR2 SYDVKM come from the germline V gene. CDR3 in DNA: TGTGCCAGCAGCTGGCCGGGGATCACTAATGAAAAACTGTTTTTT. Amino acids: CASSWPGITNEKLFF.

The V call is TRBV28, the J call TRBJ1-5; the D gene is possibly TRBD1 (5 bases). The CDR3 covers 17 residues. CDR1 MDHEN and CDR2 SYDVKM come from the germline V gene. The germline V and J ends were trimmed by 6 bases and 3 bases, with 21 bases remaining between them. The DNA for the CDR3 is TGTGCCAGCAGCGCCCCGACAGCCATCTCTAACAATCAGCCCCAGCATTTT. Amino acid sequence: CASSAPTAISNNQPQHF.

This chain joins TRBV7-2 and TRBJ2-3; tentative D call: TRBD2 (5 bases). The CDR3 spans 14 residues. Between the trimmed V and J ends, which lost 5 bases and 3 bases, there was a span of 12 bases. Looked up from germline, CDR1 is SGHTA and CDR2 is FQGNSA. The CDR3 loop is CASSPILGTDTQYF. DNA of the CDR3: TGTGCCAGCAGCCCAATACTAGGAACAGATACGCAGTATTTT.

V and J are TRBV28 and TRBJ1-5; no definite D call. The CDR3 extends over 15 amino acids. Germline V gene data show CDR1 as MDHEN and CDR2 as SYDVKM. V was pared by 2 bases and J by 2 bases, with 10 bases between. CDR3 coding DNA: TGTGCCAGCAGTTTAAAGACTCTTCGCAATCAGCCCCAGCATTTT. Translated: CASSLKTLRNQPQHF.

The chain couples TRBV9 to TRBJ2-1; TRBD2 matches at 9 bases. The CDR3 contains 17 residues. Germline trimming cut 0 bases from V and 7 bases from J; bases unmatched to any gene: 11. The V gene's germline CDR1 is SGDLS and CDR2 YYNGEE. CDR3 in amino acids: CASSVVGGGSGRNEQFF. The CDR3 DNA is TGTGCCAGCAGCGTAGTAGGCGGGGGTAGCGGGAGAAATGAGCAGTTCTTC.

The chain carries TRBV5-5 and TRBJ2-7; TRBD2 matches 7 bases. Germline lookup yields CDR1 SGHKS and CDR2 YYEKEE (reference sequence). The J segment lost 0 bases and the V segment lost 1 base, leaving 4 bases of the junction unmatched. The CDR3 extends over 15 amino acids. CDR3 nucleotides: TGTGCCAGCAGCTTGATAGCGGGCGCCTCCTACGAGCAGTACTTC. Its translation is CASSLIAGASYEQYF.

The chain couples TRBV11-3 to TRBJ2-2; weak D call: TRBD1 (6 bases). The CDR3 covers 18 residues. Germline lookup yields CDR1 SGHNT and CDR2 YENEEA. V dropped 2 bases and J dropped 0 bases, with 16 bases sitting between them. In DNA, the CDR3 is TGTGCCAGCAGCTTAAATCCAGGACAGTTGGCGAACACCGGGGAGCTGTTTTTT. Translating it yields CASSLNPGQLANTGELFF.

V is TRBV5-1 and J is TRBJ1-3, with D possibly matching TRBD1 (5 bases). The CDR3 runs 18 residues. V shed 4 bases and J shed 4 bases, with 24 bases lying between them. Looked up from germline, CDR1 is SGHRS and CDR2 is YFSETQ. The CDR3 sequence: CASSPDSRNLNKGNTIYF. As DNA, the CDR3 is TGCGCCAGCAGCCCTGACAGCCGAAATTTAAATAAAGGAAACACCATATATTTT.

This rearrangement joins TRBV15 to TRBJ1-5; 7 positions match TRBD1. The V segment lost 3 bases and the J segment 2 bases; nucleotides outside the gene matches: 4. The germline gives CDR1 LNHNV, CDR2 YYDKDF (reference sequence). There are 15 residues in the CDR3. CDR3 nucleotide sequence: TGTGCCACCAGCAGGCGACAGGGACGCAATCAGCCCCAGCATTTT. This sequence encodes CATSRRQGRNQPQHF.

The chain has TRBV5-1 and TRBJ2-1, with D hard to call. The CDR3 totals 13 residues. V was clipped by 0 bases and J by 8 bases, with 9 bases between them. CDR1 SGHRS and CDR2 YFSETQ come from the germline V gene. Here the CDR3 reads CASSLGANHEQFF. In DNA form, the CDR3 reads TGCGCCAGCAGCTTGGGGGCTAACCATGAGCAGTTCTTC.

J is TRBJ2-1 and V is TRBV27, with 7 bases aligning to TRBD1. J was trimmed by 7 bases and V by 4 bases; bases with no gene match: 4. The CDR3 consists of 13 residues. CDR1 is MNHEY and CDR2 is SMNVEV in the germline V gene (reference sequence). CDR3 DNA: TGTGCCAGCAGTTCCGACAGGGAGAATGAGCAGTTCTTC. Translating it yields CASSSDRENEQFF.

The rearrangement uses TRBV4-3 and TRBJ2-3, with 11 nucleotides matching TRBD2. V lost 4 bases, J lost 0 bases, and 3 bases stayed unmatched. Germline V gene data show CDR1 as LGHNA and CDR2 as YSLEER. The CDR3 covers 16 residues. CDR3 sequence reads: CASSPRLAGSTDTQYF. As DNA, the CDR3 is TGCGCCAGCAGCCCCCGACTAGCGGGAAGCACAGATACGCAGTATTTT.

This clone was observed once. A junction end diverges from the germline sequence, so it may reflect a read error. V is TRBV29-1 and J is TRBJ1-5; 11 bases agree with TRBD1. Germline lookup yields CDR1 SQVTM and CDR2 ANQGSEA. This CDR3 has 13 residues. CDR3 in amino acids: CSVGTGGKQPQHF. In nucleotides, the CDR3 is TGCAGCGTTGGGACAGGGGGCAAACAGCCCCAGCATTTT.

CDR3 protein: CASSLVDRYQETQYF. The DNA of the CDR3 is TGTGCCAGCAGTTTAGTAGACAGATACCAAGAGACCCAGTACTTC. This sequence joins TRBV28 and TRBJ2-5, with D maybe TRBD1 (5 bases). CDR1 and CDR2 (germline): MDHEN, SYDVKM. The CDR3 runs to 15 residues. With 2 bases removed from V and 0 bases from J, the gap between germline ends came to 10 bases.